Following are 21 T cell receptor beta chains from one sample sequenced in a study of shared clonotypes between healthy human individuals. Some clones are missing from TCRdb's copy, which holds only in-frame ones; the method was immunoSEQ multiplex PCR. The profile shows 2 million to 3 million clones, over 85% of them singletons. Sequenced sample: naive CD4+ T cells from PBMCs. Stated subset: CD45RA+ positively selected. Receptor source: a man between 18 and 29 years old in good health. Some clones in this sample may be carry-over from other donors' samples.

The chain couples TRBV28 to TRBJ2-7, with 12 bases identical to TRBD1. J was trimmed by 2 bases and V by 5 bases; bases with no gene match: 13. CDR1 is MDHEN, CDR2 SYDVKM, per germline. This CDR3 has 18 amino acids. The CDR3 reads CASSPRGGQGAHPYEQYF. Here the CDR3 DNA reads TGTGCCAGCAGTCCGCGGGGGGGACAGGGGGCACATCCCTACGAGCAGTACTTC.

This clone was counted a single time. The chain couples TRBV4-1 to TRBJ2-3, with 7 bases matching TRBD1. The CDR3 runs to 16 residues. Germline V gene sequence: CDR1 MGHRA, CDR2 YSYEKL. V lost 2 bases and J lost 2; bases outside the gene matches: 7. As DNA, the CDR3 is TGCGCCAGCAGCCAACGGGACAGAGCAGACACAGATACGCAGTATTTT. Protein sequence: CASSQRDRADTDTQYF.

The chain couples TRBV7-2 to TRBJ1-6, with a weak D call TRBD1 (6 bases). Germline V CDR1 and CDR2: SGHTA, FQGNSA. The CDR3 spans 15 residues. V shed 3 bases and J shed 7 bases, with 13 bases lying between them. The CDR3 reads CASSFIAGANSPLHF. The CDR3 DNA sequence: TGTGCCAGCAGCTTTATCGCAGGGGCCAATTCACCCCTCCACTTT.

This clone was seen a few times. Other DNA sequences in this specimen translate into the identical CDR3. The chain recombines TRBV10-3 with TRBJ1-1, with 8 nucleotides matching TRBD1. CDR3 length: 14 amino acids. Per the germline V gene, CDR1 is ENHRY and CDR2 is SYGVKD. The ends lost 4 bases at V and 1 base at J; junction bases unmatched: 2. CDR3 nucleotide sequence: TGTGCCATCAGTGTCGGACAGGGGAACACTGAAGCTTTCTTT. Its protein product is CAISVGQGNTEAFF.

The genes are TRBV6-6 and TRBJ2-3, with 8 positions matching TRBD1. V was pared by 6 bases and J by 0 bases, with 2 bases of the junction left unmatched. Germline lookup yields CDR1 MNHNY and CDR2 SVGAGI (reference sequence). The CDR3 has 14 amino acids. CDR3 nucleotides: TGTGCCAGCAGCCGACAGGGGAGCACAGATACGCAGTATTTT. Translating it yields CASSRQGSTDTQYF.

About this clone: An end of the junction does not agree with germline; a read error may underlie this. The V gene is TRBV10-3, the J gene TRBJ2-7; no clear D gene. This CDR3 is 11 amino acids long. Per the germline V gene, CDR1 is ENHRY and CDR2 is SYGVKD. The chain's CDR3 is CATSGSDEQYF. The CDR3 DNA sequence: TGTGCCACCAGTGGAAGTGACGAGCAGTACTTC.

This chain links TRBV30 with TRBJ1-2; D is unclear. The CDR3 is 13 amino acids. V lost 0 bases and J lost 8, with 13 bases in between. Germline V gene lookup returns CDR1 GTSNPN and CDR2 SVGIG (reference sequence). The DNA for the CDR3 is TGTGCCTGGAGTGTCGGCCAGGACGGCGGCTACACCTTC. Translating it yields CAWSVGQDGGYTF. Looking up the rest from reference TRBV30 and TRBJ1-2 gives the full variable domain: SQTIHQWPATLVQPVGSPLSLECTVEGTSNPNLYWYRQAAGRGLQLLFYSVGIGQISSEVPQNLSASRPQDRQFILSSKKLLLSDSGFYLCAWSVGQDGGYTFGSGTRLTVV.

V gene TRBV9 combines with J gene TRBJ2-1, with D possibly matching TRBD2 (5 bases). The V end was cut by 4 bases, the J end by 5 bases, with 13 bases between. Germline-derived CDR1 and CDR2 are SGDLS and YYNGEE. The CDR3 covers 14 residues. CDR3 nucleotides: TGTGCCAGCAGCCCCGGGAAGGGTAACAATGAGCAGTTCTTC. The encoded protein is CASSPGKGNNEQFF.

The chain is built from TRBV7-2 and TRBJ2-5; possibly TRBD1 or TRBD2 for D (6 bases each). The ends were cut back, 4 bases at V and 4 bases at J, with 10 bases in the middle. Germline V gene data show CDR1 as SGHTA and CDR2 as FQGNSA. The CDR3 length is 13 residues. Here the CDR3 DNA reads TGTGCCAGCAGCTACCCGGGGGCAGAGACCCAGTACTTC. Translated: CASSYPGAETQYF.

J is TRBJ2-1 and V is TRBV5-4, with 9 positions matching TRBD1. The CDR3 extends over 15 amino acids. V dropped 3 bases and J dropped 5; count of bases not matched to a gene: 6. CDR1 is SGHNT and CDR2 is YYREEE in the germline V gene (reference sequence). The CDR3 sequence: CASSSARQGDNEQFF. DNA for the CDR3: TGTGCCAGCAGCTCCGCGAGACAGGGGGACAATGAGCAGTTCTTC.

This rearrangement joins TRBV5-1 to TRBJ2-7; D is undetermined. Germline V CDR1 and CDR2: SGHRS, YFSETQ. The length of the CDR3 is 15 residues. V dropped 4 bases and J dropped 0 bases, with 14 bases sitting between them. CDR3 in amino acids: CASSHLVGSSYEQYF. The CDR3 bases are TGCGCCAGCAGCCATCTGGTAGGTAGCTCCTACGAGCAGTACTTC.

J is TRBJ2-6 and V is TRBV4-2, with 8 bases identical to TRBD2. After removal of 7 bases from V and 1 base from J, the junction contained 3 bases not matched to a gene. The CDR3 runs to 15 residues. The germline V gene encodes CDR1 LGHNA and CDR2 YNFKEQ. The CDR3 sequence is CASTPGGSGANVLTF. The CDR3 coding sequence is TGTGCCAGCACTCCGGGGGGGTCTGGGGCCAACGTCCTGACTTTC.

Concerning this clone itself: The same CDR3 also results from other DNA sequences found in this sample. The genes are TRBV28 and TRBJ1-4, with 8 bases lining up with TRBD1. Trimming at V came to 4 bases and at J to 5 bases, leaving 6 bases not matched to a gene. Per germline, CDR1 MDHEN and CDR2 SYDVKM. The CDR3 length is 15 residues. The CDR3, as DNA: TGTGCCAGCAGTTCTGCCGGGACAGGAAATGAAAAACTGTTTTTT. The encoded protein is CASSSAGTGNEKLFF.

This clone came up a few times. The chain recombines TRBV6-6 with TRBJ1-2; D gene uncertain. Germline V gives CDR1 MNHNY, CDR2 SVGAGI (reference sequence). The CDR3 is 12 residues long. Deletions cut 0 bases from V and 8 bases from J, with 7 bases between. The CDR3 DNA follows: TGTGCCAGCAGTTACTCACGGGAGGGCTACACCTTC. The encoded protein is CASSYSREGYTF.

The V and J genes are TRBV2 and TRBJ1-6, with D possibly matching TRBD1 (6 bases). The CDR3 runs 12 residues. Trimming cost V 6 bases and J 13 bases, with 13 bases left between them. Per germline, CDR1 SNHLY and CDR2 FYNNEI. In nucleotides, the CDR3 is TGTGCCAGCAGATCCGACAGGCCTCCCCTCCACTTT. This codes for CASRSDRPPLHF. The complete variable domain, with remaining parts taken from reference TRBV2 and TRBJ1-6, reads EPEVTQTPSHQVTQMGQEVILRCVPISNHLYFYWYRQILGQKVEFLVSFYNNEISEKSEIFDDQFSVERPDGSNFTLKIRSTKLEDSAMYFCASRSDRPPLHFGNGTRLTVT.

The rearrangement uses TRBV12-5 and TRBJ1-3; TRBD1 might be the D (5 bases). The CDR3 spans 14 residues. Per the germline V gene, CDR1 is LGHNT and CDR2 is FRNRAP. Between the trimmed V and J ends, which lost 8 bases and 0 bases, there was a span of 11 bases. The CDR3 coding sequence is TGTGCTAGTCGTGGGGCTGCCTCTGGAAACACCATATATTTT. Translating it yields CASRGAASGNTIYF.

The V gene is TRBV11-2, the J gene TRBJ2-1; a possible D gene is TRBD2 (5 bases). This CDR3 has 14 residues. V was pared by 1 base and J by 5 bases, with 9 bases between. Germline assignment: CDR1 SGHAT and CDR2 FQNNGV. The CDR3 loop reads CASSLGTPHNEQFF. The CDR3 bases are TGTGCCAGCAGCTTAGGGACTCCCCACAATGAGCAGTTCTTC. Filled out from reference TRBV11-2 and TRBJ2-1, the complete variable domain reads EAGVAQSPRYKIIEKRQSVAFWCNPISGHATLYWYQQILGQGPKLLIQFQNNGVVDDSQLPKDRFSAERLKGVDSTLKIQPAKLEDSAVYLCASSLGTPHNEQFFGPGTRLTVL.

The chain is built from TRBV7-2 and TRBJ1-1; unclear D gene. The CDR3 length is 13 residues. CDR1 and CDR2 from the germline V gene are SGHTA and FQGNSA. V shed 3 bases and J shed 1 base, with 6 bases lying between them. In DNA form, the CDR3 reads TGTGCCAGCAGCTTTGGGTCGAACACTGAAGCTTTCTTT. Its protein is CASSFGSNTEAFF. Complete variable domain (other parts from reference TRBV7-2 and TRBJ1-1): GAGVSQSPSNKVTEKGKDVELRCDPISGHTALYWYRQSLGQGLEFLIYFQGNSAPDKSGLPSDRFSAERTGGSVSTLTIQRTQQEDSAVYLCASSFGSNTEAFFGQGTRLTVV.

Only one count was recorded for this clone. CDR3 sequence (DNA): TGCGCCAGCAGCGTCCGACTAGTAGGGAACACCGGGGAGCTGTTTTTT. It encodes CASSVRLVGNTGELFF. V usage is TRBV5-1 and J usage is TRBJ2-2, with a weak D call TRBD2 (6 bases). The CDR3 loop spans 16 amino acids. Trimming cost V 4 bases and J 1 base, with 14 bases left between them. Per the germline V gene, CDR1 is SGHRS and CDR2 is YFSETQ.

The V gene is TRBV18, the J gene TRBJ2-7; D possibly corresponds to TRBD1 (5 bases). Looked up from germline, CDR1 is KGHSH and CDR2 is LQKENI. The CDR3 spans 13 residues. V shed 4 bases and J shed 2 bases, with 9 bases lying between them. CDR3 bases: TGTGCCAGCTCACAACAGGAGACCTACGAGCAGTACTTC. Its translation: CASSQQETYEQYF.

V and J are TRBV27 and TRBJ2-3, with 9 positions matching TRBD2. This CDR3 has 16 residues. Trimming removed 4 bases from V and 0 bases from J; junction bases left unmatched: 5. Germline CDR1 reads MNHEY; CDR2 reads SMNVEV (reference sequence). CDR3 sequence reads: CASSSSGIRSTDTQYF. For the CDR3, the DNA is TGTGCCAGCAGTTCTAGCGGGATTAGGAGCACAGATACGCAGTATTTT.